The 13 T cell receptor beta chains below were found in one sample sequenced in a study of T cell repertoires in cytomegalovirus infection. TCRdb reprocessed the reads via MiXCR and lists one record per CDR3 protein. The sample has a few hundred thousand distinct CDR3 sequences, less than 20% seen once. What was sequenced was PBMCs. Receptors were obtained from a human donor in good health (CMV status not recorded). Some clones in this sample may be carry-over from other donors' samples.

About this clonotype: A far larger clone is just one base off, so this is likely a read error. This chain links TRBV7-8 with TRBJ2-3; a possible D gene is TRBD1 (5 bases). Germline CDR1 SGHVS, CDR2 FQNEAQ. Trimming left V 6 bases short and J 4 bases short, with 11 bases between. This CDR3 has 13 amino acids. The CDR3 sequence: CASRPQGADTQYF. The CDR3 bases are TGTGCCAGCAGACCCCAGGGCGCAGATACGCAGTATTTT. The full variable domain, rest sourced from reference TRBV7-8 and TRBJ2-3, is GAGVSQSPRYKVAKRGQDVALRCDPISGHVSLFWYQQALGQGPEFLTYFQNEAQLDKSGLPSDRFFAERPEGSVSTLKIQRTQQEDSAVYLCASRPQGADTQYFGPGTRLTVL.

This chain uses TRBV4-1 with TRBJ2-1; 10 bases line up with TRBD2. Germline V gene sequence: CDR1 MGHRA, CDR2 YSYEKL. V lost 1 base, J lost 8 bases, and 8 bases stayed unmatched. CDR3 length equals 16 residues. CDR3 residues: CASSQGSSGGVDEQFF. The CDR3 nucleotides are TGCGCCAGCAGCCAAGGATCAAGCGGGGGGGTTGATGAGCAGTTCTTC.

This chain uses TRBV6-5 with TRBJ2-1; 8 bases line up with TRBD1. The V segment lost 3 bases and the J segment 8 bases; nucleotides outside the gene matches: 3. Germline CDR1 and CDR2: MNHEY and SVGAGI. The CDR3 has 13 residues. CDR3 residues: CASSYPGQDEQFF. The CDR3, as DNA: TGTGCCAGCAGTTATCCGGGACAGGATGAGCAGTTCTTC.

This clonotype was counted many times. The CDR3 nucleotides are TGTGCCAGCAGCCGTCTACAGGAAGCTTTCTTT. Translating it yields CASSRLQEAFF. The chain is built from TRBV7-9 and TRBJ1-1; D gene ambiguous. CDR1 and CDR2 from the germline V gene are SEHNR and FQNEAQ (reference sequence). Trimming removed 5 bases at V and 8 bases at J, with 9 bases between. The CDR3 is 11 residues long.

At least ten counts were recorded for this clonotype. The V call is TRBV7-2, the J call TRBJ2-3; D is unresolved. V was trimmed by 3 bases and J by 6 bases, leaving 10 bases between them. The CDR3 covers 13 residues. Germline V gene sequence: CDR1 SGHTA, CDR2 FQGNSA. The CDR3: CASSFWARDTQYF. The CDR3 DNA sequence: TGTGCCAGCAGCTTTTGGGCCAGGGATACGCAGTATTTT.

In this sample, this clonotype turned up many times. The chain recombines TRBV7-2 with TRBJ2-7; 8 bases are a match to TRBD2. Looked up from germline, CDR1 is SGHTA and CDR2 is FQGNSA. V shed 1 base and J 2 bases; nucleotides not matched to a gene: 13. This CDR3 has 18 residues. The CDR3 spells CASSLGLRTSREPYEQYF. CDR3 nucleotides: TGTGCCAGCAGCTTAGGACTTCGGACTAGCAGGGAGCCCTACGAGCAGTACTTC.

This chain joins TRBV29-1 and TRBJ1-1; weak D call: TRBD1 (5 bases). The CDR3 is 13 amino acids. Per the germline V gene, CDR1 is SQVTM and CDR2 is ANQGSEA. Trimming stripped 6 bases from V and 10 bases from J, with 21 bases between. The CDR3 coding sequence is TGCAGCGTCCCCTCTCACGGGGCGCGAGGAGCTTTCTTT. Residues: CSVPSHGARGAFF.

The chain uses TRBV29-1 and TRBJ2-3; TRBD1 agrees at 9 bases. CDR1 and CDR2 from the germline V gene are SQVTM and ANQGSEA. V trimming: 3 bases; J trimming: 4 bases; junction bases outside the gene matches: 5. This CDR3 comprises 14 residues. The CDR3 spells CSVDTGGGPDTQYF. CDR3 DNA sequence: TGCAGCGTTGATACAGGGGGCGGCCCAGATACGCAGTATTTT.

As for this clonotype: A clone one base away is much larger, so this may be a read error. V is TRBV4-1 and J is TRBJ2-3; no firm D call. This CDR3 has 15 residues. Germline V lookup: CDR1 MGHRA, CDR2 YSYEKL. This CDR3 is CASSQDEASTDTQYF. The CDR3 bases are TGTGCCAGCAGCCAAGACGAGGCAAGCACAGATACGCAGTATTTT.

This chain uses TRBV5-1 with TRBJ2-3, with D perhaps given as TRBD1 or TRBD2 (6 bases each). V lost 0 bases and J lost 4, with 9 bases in between. Germline CDR1 and CDR2: SGHRS and YFSETQ. CDR3 length: 14 amino acids. The CDR3 loop reads CASSLAGAPDTQYF. CDR3 coding DNA: TGCGCCAGCAGCTTGGCGGGGGCCCCAGATACGCAGTATTTT.

The sample holds a few counts of this clonotype. This sequence joins TRBV19 and TRBJ2-6; TRBD1 matches at 9 bases. In germline, CDR1 is LNHDA, CDR2 SQIVND (reference sequence). The CDR3 totals 19 residues. V was pared by 5 bases and J by 0 bases, with 11 bases of the junction left unmatched. CDR3 sequence (DNA): TGTGCCAGTAGTCACCTCCCGGGACAGGGAAACTCTGGGGCCAACGTCCTGACTTTC. Amino acid sequence: CASSHLPGQGNSGANVLTF. Full variable domain (outside the CDR3, taken from reference TRBV19 and TRBJ2-6): DGGITQSPKYLFRKEGQNVTLSCEQNLNHDAMYWYRQDPGQGLRLIYYSQIVNDFQKGDIAEGYSVSREKKESFPLTVTSAQKNPTAFYLCASSHLPGQGNSGANVLTFGAGSRLTVL.

This clonotype was observed at least ten times. The chain links TRBV7-8 to TRBJ2-4; a possible D gene is TRBD2 (6 bases). This CDR3 spans 13 amino acids. V lost 5 bases, J lost 10 bases, and 15 bases lay in between. Germline V gene lookup returns CDR1 SGHVS and CDR2 FQNEAQ. The CDR3 DNA reads as TGTGCCAGCAGCCCAGAGGGAGGCGAGATTCAGTACTTC. Translating it yields CASSPEGGEIQYF.

The table lists this clonotype with a few counts. This chain links TRBV12-3 or TRBV12-4 with TRBJ1-1, with 8 bases aligning to TRBD1. With 6 bases clipped from V and 1 base from J, the junction kept 7 bases outside the gene matches. This CDR3 comprises 15 residues. The CDR3 reads CASRETGVANTEAFF. CDR3 DNA sequence: TGTGCCAGCAGGGAGACAGGGGTTGCGAACACTGAAGCTTTCTTT.